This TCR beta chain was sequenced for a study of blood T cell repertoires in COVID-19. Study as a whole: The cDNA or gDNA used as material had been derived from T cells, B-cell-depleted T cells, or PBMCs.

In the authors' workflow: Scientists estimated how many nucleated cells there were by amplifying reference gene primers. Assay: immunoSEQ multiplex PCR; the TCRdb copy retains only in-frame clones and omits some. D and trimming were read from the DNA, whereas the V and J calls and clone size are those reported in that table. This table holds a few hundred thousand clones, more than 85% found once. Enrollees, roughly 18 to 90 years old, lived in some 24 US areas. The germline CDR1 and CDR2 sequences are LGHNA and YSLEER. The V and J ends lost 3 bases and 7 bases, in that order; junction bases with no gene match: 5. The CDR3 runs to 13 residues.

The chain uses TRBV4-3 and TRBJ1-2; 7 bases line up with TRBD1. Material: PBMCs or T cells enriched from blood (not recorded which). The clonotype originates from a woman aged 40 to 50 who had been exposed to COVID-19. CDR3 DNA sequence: TGCGCCAGCAGCCATATGAACAGGGGTGGCTACACCTTC. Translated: CASSHMNRGGYTF.